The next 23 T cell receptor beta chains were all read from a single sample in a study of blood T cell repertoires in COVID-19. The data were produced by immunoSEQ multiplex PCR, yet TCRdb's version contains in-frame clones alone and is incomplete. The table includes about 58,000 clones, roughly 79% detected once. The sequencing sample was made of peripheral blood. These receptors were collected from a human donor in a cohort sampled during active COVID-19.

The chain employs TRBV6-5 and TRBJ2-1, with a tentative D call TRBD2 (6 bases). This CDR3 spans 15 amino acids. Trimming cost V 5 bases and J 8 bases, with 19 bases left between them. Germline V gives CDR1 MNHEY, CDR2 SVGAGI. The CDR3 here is CASSQRAGLYHEQFF. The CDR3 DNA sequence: TGTGCCAGCAGTCAAAGGGCGGGACTGTATCATGAGCAGTTCTTC.

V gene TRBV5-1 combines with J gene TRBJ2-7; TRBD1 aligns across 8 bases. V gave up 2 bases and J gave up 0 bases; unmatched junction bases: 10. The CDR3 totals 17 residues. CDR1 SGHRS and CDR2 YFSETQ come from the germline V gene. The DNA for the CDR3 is TGCGCCAGCAGCTTTGGGTCTTCGGGACAGGTCTCCTACGAGCAGTACTTC. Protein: CASSFGSSGQVSYEQYF. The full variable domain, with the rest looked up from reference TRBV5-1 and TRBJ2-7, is KAGVTQTPRYLIKTRGQQVTLSCSPISGHRSVSWYQQTPGQGLQFLFEYFSETQRNKGNFPGRFSGRQFSNSRSEMNVSTLELGDSALYLCASSFGSSGQVSYEQYFGPGTRLTVT.

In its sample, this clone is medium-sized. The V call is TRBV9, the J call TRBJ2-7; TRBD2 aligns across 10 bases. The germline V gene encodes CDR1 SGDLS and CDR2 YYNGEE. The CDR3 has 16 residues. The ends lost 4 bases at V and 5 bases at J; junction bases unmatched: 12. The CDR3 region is CASSSEAGGFLNEQYF. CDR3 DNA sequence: TGTGCCAGCAGCTCCGAAGCGGGGGGGTTTCTCAACGAGCAGTACTTC. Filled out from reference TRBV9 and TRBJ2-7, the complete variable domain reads DSGVTQTPKHLITATGQRVTLRCSPRSGDLSVYWYQQSLDQGLQFLIQYYNGEERAKGNILERFSAQQFPDLHSELNLSSLELGDSALYFCASSSEAGGFLNEQYFGPGTRLTVT.

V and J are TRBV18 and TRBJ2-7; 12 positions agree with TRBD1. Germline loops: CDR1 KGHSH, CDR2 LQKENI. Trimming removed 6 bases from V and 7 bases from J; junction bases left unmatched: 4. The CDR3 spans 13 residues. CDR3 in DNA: TGTGCCAGCTCGGGACAGGGGGCGGGAGAGCAGTACTTC. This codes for CASSGQGAGEQYF.

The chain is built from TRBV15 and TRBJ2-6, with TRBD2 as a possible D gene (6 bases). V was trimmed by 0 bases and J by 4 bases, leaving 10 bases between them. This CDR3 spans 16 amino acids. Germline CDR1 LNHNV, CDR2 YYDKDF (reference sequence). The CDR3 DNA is TGTGCCACCAGCAGAGATCGGGGGTCCGGGGCCAACGTCCTGACTTTC. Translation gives CATSRDRGSGANVLTF.

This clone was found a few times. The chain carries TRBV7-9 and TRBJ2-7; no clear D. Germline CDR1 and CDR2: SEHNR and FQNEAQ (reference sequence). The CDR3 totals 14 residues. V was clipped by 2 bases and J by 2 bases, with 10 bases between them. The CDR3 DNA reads TGTGCCAGCAGCTTAACCCGAGGCACCTACGAGCAGTACTTC. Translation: CASSLTRGTYEQYF. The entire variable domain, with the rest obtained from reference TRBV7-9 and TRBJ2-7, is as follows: DTGVSQNPRHKITKRGQNVTFRCDPISEHNRLYWYRQTLGQGPEFLTYFQNEAQLEKSRLLSDRFSAERPKGSFSTLEIQRTEQGDSAMYLCASSLTRGTYEQYFGPGTRLTVT.

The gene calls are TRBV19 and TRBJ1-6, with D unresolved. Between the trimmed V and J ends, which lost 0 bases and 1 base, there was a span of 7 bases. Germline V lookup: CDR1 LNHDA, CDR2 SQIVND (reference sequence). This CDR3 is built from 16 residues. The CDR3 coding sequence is TGTGCCAGTAGTATAGATGGGCAATCCTATAATTCACCCCTCCACTTT. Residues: CASSIDGQSYNSPLHF. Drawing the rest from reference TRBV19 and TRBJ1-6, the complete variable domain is DGGITQSPKYLFRKEGQNVTLSCEQNLNHDAMYWYRQDPGQGLRLIYYSQIVNDFQKGDIAEGYSVSREKKESFPLTVTSAQKNPTAFYLCASSIDGQSYNSPLHFGNGTRLTVT.

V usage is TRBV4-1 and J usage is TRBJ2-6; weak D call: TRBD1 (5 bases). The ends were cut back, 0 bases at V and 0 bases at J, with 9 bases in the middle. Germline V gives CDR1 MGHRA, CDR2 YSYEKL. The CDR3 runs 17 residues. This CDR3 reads CASSQDRAYSGANVLTF. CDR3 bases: TGCGCCAGCAGCCAAGACAGGGCCTACTCTGGGGCCAACGTCCTGACTTTC.

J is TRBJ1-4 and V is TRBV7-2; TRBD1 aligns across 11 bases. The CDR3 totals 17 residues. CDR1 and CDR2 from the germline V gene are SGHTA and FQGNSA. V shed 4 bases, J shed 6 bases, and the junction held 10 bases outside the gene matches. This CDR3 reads CASSSPDRGPLDEKLFF. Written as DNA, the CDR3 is TGTGCCAGCAGCTCCCCGGACAGGGGGCCGCTAGATGAAAAACTGTTTTTT.

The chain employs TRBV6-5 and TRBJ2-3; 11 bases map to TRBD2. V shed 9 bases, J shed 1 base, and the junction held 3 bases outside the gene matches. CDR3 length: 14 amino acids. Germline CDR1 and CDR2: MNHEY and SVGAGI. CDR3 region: CASLAGGGTDTQYF. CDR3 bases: TGTGCCAGTTTAGCGGGGGGGGGCACAGATACGCAGTATTTT.

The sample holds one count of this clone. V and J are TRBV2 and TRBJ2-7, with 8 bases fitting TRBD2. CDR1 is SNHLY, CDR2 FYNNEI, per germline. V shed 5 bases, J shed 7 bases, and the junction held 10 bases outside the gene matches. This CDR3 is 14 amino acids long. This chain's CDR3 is CASSSRGGVGEQYF. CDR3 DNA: TGTGCCAGCAGTAGTCGGGGGGGCGTAGGGGAGCAGTACTTC.

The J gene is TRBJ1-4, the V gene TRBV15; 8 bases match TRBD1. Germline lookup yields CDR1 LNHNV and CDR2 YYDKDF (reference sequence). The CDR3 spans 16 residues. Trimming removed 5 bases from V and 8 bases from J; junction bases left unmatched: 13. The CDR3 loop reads CATSSIPGQAREKLFF. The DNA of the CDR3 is TGTGCCACCAGCTCTATACCGGGACAGGCACGGGAAAAACTGTTTTTT.

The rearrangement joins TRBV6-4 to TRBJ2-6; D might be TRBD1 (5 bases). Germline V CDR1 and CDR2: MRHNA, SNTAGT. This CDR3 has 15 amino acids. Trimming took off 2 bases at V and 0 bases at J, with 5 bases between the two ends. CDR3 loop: CASSDRGSGANVLTF. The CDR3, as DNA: TGTGCCAGCAGTGACAGGGGCTCTGGGGCCAACGTCCTGACTTTC.

For the CDR3, the DNA is TGTGCCAGCAGCGCGGGGACTAGCGGTCACACAGATACGCAGTATTTT. It translates to CASSAGTSGHTDTQYF. The chain links TRBV5-8 to TRBJ2-3; 11 nucleotides align to TRBD2. The CDR3 length is 16 residues. The germline V gene encodes CDR1 SGHTS and CDR2 YDEGEE. V dropped 4 bases and J dropped 2; count of bases not matched to a gene: 6.

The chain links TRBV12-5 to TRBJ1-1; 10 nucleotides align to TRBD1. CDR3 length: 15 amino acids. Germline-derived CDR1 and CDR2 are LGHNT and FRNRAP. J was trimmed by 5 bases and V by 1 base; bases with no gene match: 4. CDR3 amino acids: CASGLGQGARTEAFF. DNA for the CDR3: TGTGCTAGTGGTTTGGGACAGGGGGCGAGGACTGAAGCTTTCTTT.

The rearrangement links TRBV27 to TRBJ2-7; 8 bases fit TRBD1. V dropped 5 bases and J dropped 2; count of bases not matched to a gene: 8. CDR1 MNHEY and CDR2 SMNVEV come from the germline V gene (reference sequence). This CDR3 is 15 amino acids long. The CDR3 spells CASSIGQGLTYEQYF. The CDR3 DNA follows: TGTGCCAGCAGTATCGGACAGGGTTTAACCTACGAGCAGTACTTC.

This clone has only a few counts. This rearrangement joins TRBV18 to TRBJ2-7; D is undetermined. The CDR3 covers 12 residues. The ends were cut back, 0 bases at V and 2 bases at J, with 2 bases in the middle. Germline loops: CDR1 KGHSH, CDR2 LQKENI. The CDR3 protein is CASSPPTYEQYF. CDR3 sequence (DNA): TGTGCCAGCTCACCACCTACCTACGAGCAGTACTTC.

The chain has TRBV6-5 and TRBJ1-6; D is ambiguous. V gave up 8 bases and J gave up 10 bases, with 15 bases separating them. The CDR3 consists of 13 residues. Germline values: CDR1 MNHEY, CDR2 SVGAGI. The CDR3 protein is CASCSGFGSPLHF. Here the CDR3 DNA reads TGTGCCAGCTGCAGCGGGTTCGGATCACCCCTCCACTTT.

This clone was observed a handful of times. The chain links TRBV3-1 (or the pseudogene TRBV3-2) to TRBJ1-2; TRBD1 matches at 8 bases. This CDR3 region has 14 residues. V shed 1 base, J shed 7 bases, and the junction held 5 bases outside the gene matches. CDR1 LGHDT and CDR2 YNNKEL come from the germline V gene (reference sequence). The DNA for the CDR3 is TGTGCCAGCAGCCAAGTCAATCAGGGGGCTGGCTACACCTTC. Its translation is CASSQVNQGAGYTF.

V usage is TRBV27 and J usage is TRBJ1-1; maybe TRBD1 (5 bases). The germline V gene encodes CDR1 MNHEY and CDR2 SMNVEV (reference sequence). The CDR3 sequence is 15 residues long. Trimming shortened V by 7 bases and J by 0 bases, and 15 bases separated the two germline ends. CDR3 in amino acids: CASMEYWDLNTEAFF. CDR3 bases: TGTGCCAGCATGGAGTACTGGGACTTGAACACTGAAGCTTTCTTT.

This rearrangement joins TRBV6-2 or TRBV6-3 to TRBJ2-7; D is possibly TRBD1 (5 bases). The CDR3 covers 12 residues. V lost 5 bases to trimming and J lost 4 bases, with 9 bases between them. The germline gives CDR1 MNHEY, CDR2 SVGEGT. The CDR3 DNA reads TGTGCCAGCAGTAAACAGGTATACGAGCAGTACTTC. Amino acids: CASSKQVYEQYF.

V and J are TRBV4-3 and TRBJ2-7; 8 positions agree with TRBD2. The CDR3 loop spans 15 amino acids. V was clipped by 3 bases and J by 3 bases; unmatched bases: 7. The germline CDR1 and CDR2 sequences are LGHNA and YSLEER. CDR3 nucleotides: TGCGCCAGCAGCCACCATAGAAGCGGGAGCTACGAGCAGTACTTC. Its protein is CASSHHRSGSYEQYF.

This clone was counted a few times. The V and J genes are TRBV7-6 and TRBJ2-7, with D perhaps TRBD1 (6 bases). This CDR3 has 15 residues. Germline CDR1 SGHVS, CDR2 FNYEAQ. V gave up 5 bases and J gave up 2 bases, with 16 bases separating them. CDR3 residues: CASSPWQGSTYEQYF. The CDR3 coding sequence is TGTGCCAGCAGCCCGTGGCAGGGGTCCACCTACGAGCAGTACTTC.